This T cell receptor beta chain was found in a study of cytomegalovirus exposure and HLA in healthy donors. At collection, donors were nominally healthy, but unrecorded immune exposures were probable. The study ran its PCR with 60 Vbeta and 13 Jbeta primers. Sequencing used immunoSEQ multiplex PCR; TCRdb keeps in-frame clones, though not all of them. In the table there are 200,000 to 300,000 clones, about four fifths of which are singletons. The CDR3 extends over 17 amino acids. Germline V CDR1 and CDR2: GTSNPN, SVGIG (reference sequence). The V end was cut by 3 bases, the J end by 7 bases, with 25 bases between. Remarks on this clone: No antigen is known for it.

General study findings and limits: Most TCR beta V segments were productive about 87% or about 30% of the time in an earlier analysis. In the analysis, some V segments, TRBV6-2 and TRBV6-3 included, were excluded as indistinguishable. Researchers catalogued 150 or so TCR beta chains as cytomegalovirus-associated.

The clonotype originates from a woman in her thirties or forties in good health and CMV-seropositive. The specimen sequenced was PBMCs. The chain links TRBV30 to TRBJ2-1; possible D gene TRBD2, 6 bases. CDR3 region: CAWRTAFTSTKWNEQFF. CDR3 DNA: TGTGCCTGGAGGACCGCATTTACTAGCACCAAATGGAATGAGCAGTTCTTC.